This record concerns one T cell receptor (beta chain) sequence. This clonotype was detected a few times. The clone's antigen remains unknown. Base qualities are not at hand, and no much larger clone is one base apart. As encoded in the germline V gene (reference sequence), CDR1 is LNHDA while CDR2 is SQIVND. CDR3 length: 17 amino acids, cysteine to phenylalanine. The DNA shown is the 51-base CDR3, in frame from base 1. Compared with germline, V lacks 0 bases and J lacks 1 base; bases without a gene match: 6. The record originates from a study of T-cell memory formation after mild COVID-19 listed by TCRdb under 2021. Turning to the overall study: TCR sequence clusters from the two donors were found to be largely donor specific. Two young, previously healthy adult volunteers, one female and one male, were included in the cohort. In a couple of donors, T-cell clones that expanded and contracted after mild COVID-19 were tracked by sequencing TCRalpha and TCRbeta repertoires over time.

The investigation overall reported the following: The study included only a couple of mild cases, and larger cohorts that include severe cases with pre-infection samples were judged to be necessary. Clones contracting from day 15 to 85 had balanced CD4/CD8 phenotypes, while a second wave expanding from day 15 to 37 was biased towards CD4+. Whether the second-wave clones peaking on day 37 were SARS-CoV-2 specific was not confirmed. The detection of some responding clones in pre-infection memory suggests that pre-existing cross-reactive memory T cells joined the SARS-CoV-2 response. Contracting CD4+ clones appeared mostly in the CM and EM memory subsets, whereas CD8+ clones were enriched in EMRA.

Ficoll-Paque density gradient centrifugation was the method used to isolate PBMCs. Sequencing instrument: Illumina NovaSeq 6000. TCRalpha and TCRbeta cDNA libraries were built by 5'RACE with constant-segment primers, adding sample barcodes and unique molecular identifiers. Trizol reagent was used to extract RNA from every sample. Library amplification was performed in two PCR steps, and a second sample barcode and Illumina TruSeq adapters were introduced in the second step. Sequencing of the libraries was done on an Illumina NovaSeq, producing 2 x 150 bp paired-end reads. The paper's data handling went like this. The reads were demultiplexed and collapsed into UMI-guided consensus sequences using migec v1.2.7. Using mixcr v2.1.11, UMI consensuses were aligned to TRA and TRB V and J templates and then assembled into clonotypes. Expanded or contracted clonotypes were those called significant by both edgeR and NoisET, with noise models trained on biological replicates. edgeR calls used a false discovery rate-adjusted p below 0.01 and a log2 fold-change threshold of 1. PCA with hierarchical clustering of max-normalized trajectories of the 1000 most abundant clonotypes was used as exploratory dynamics analysis. Each responding clone was given a CD4 or CD8 phenotype based on the CD4+ and CD8+ repertoires, which had been sequenced separately. TCRdb reanalyzed the raw reads on its own, using fastp at Q25 for trimming and MiXCR for clone calling, and kept in-frame beta chains. Rows with a matching CDR3 protein are joined into one entry that keeps the most common DNA and genes. The V and J calls reflect TCRdb's pipeline rather than the authors' work. Recorded for this sample are hundreds of thousands of distinct CDR3 sequences; 18% of them occurred a single time. Around 12% of the sample is held by the ten biggest clonotypes.

The rearrangement combines TRBV19 with TRBJ2-3; TRBD1 aligns with 8 central bases. Sequenced sample: PBMCs or a T cell subset sorted from them (not recorded which). This receptor was identified in an adult woman who had mild COVID-19 (a few samples of this study predate the infection). The sample titles of this study are shuffled in the database, so cell type and time point are left out; the donor was told from shared clones. The CDR3 reads as follows: CASSIDPAGGGTDTQYF. In nucleotides, the sequence is TGTGCCAGTAGTATAGATCCGGCAGGGGGCGGCACAGATACGCAGTATTTT.